The T cell receptor (beta chain) under discussion was sequenced for a study of vaccination and CD4 T cells after COVID-19. Across the whole study: Convalescent donors were composed of six males and four females, of whom two were Hispanic.

CDR1 DFQATT and CDR2 SNEGSKA come from the germline V gene (reference sequence). Unmatched junction bases numbered 7, after V lost 5 bases and J lost 3 bases. The CDR3 runs 14 residues. Sequencing of DNA taken from cultured CD4+ T cells relied on the Oncomine TCR Beta short-read assay. TCRdb analysed the PCR reads with MiXCR anew, one entry per CDR3 protein. The sample lists 8,000 to 9,000 distinct CDR3 sequences, around 48% occurring once. This clonotype was seen a few times. The antigen is undetermined. Sample treatment: roughly ten-day PBMC culture with coronavirus spike peptide pools or control peptides (ViraFEST assay). Those CD4+ T cells from the unexposed donor predate the COVID-19 pandemic (2011-2018). Once peptide pools had expanded antigen-specific T cells, ViraFEST sequenced TCRs. It was with about 10 IU/ml IL-2 and around 10 ug/ml peptide pools that two million PBMCs per well were cultured.

V and J are TRBV20-1 and TRBJ2-3; 8 bases match TRBD2. Sequenced input: CD4+ T cells from blood, cultured in vitro. This TCR was recovered from a human donor in good health. In nucleotides, the CDR3 is TGCAGTGCTTTCCCCGGGACTAGAACAGATACGCAGTATTTT. Protein sequence: CSAFPGTRTDTQYF.